These T cell receptor beta chains were read from a single sample in a study of cytomegalovirus exposure and HLA in healthy donors. Sequencing used immunoSEQ multiplex PCR; TCRdb keeps in-frame clones, though not all of them. The sample includes around 160,000 clones, roughly 75% seen only once; the top ten take about 7.7%. Sequencing was carried out using PBMCs. The receptors were sampled from a woman in her thirties or forties in good health and CMV-seropositive. Each CDR3 is given with its conserved first and last residue. Fields, in order: J gene, CDR3 length, clone size, D gene, V gene, CDR3 protein, CDR3 DNA. A D gene is named only where the DNA matches it firmly. Not all rows give a size; the values are once, few, many and, for expanded clones, a class.

J: TRBJ2-1; length: 13; size: few; D: .; V: TRBV7-8; CDR3: CASSLYGGNEQFF; DNA: TGTGCCAGCAGCCTCTACGGGGGAAATGAGCAGTTCTTC
J: TRBJ1-1; length: 13; size: .; D: .; V: TRBV7-2; CDR3: CASSLTVNTEAFF; DNA: TGTGCCAGCAGCTTGACAGTGAACACTGAAGCTTTCTTT
J: TRBJ1-4; length: 14; size: .; D: .; V: TRBV2; CDR3: CASSGLPTNEKLFF; DNA: TGTGCCAGCAGTGGACTACCAACTAATGAAAAACTGTTTTTT
J: TRBJ1-4; length: 14; size: .; D: TRBD1; V: TRBV10-2; CDR3: CASSLQGADEKLFF; DNA: TGCGCCAGCAGTCTACAGGGGGCAGATGAAAAACTGTTTTTT
J: TRBJ2-7; length: 18; size: .; D: TRBD2; V: TRBV7-8; CDR3: CASSLGTSGATLQYEQYF; DNA: TGTGCCAGCAGCTTAGGGACTAGCGGGGCGACACTCCAATACGAGCAGTACTTC
J: TRBJ2-7; length: 13; size: .; D: TRBD2; V: TRBV13; CDR3: CASSPEEGREQHF; DNA: TGTGCCAGCAGCCCCGAAGAGGGGCGGGAGCAGCACTTC
J: TRBJ2-7; length: 18; size: .; D: TRBD2; V: TRBV5-1; CDR3: CASSLAPRLAGRSYEQYF; DNA: TGCGCCAGCAGCTTGGCGCCCCGACTAGCGGGACGTTCCTACGAGCAGTACTTC
J: TRBJ2-3; length: 14; size: .; D: TRBD2; V: TRBV2; CDR3: CASVAGVITDTQYF; DNA: TGTGCCAGCGTGGCGGGAGTGATCACAGATACGCAGTATTTT
J: TRBJ2-1; length: 15; size: once; D: TRBD2; V: TRBV5-1; CDR3: CASSLLAGGQGEQFF; DNA: TGCGCCAGCAGCTTGCTAGCGGGAGGACAGGGGGAGCAGTTCTTC
J: TRBJ2-7; length: 14; size: .; D: .; V: TRBV6-1; CDR3: CASSARGRNYEQYF; DNA: TGTGCCAGCAGTGCAAGGGGAAGAAACTACGAGCAGTACTTC
J: TRBJ2-7; length: 13; size: .; D: .; V: TRBV7-6; CDR3: CASSYRTGHEQYF; DNA: TGTGCCAGCAGCTACCGAACAGGGCACGAGCAGTACTTC
J: TRBJ1-2; length: 14; size: once; D: .; V: TRBV15; CDR3: CATSRGGANYGYTF; DNA: TGTGCCACCAGCAGAGGAGGCGCCAACTATGGCTACACCTTC
J: TRBJ2-5; length: 13; size: few; D: TRBD1; V: TRBV11-1; CDR3: CASSQQGAKTQYF; DNA: TGTGCCAGCAGCCAACAGGGGGCAAAGACCCAGTACTTC
J: TRBJ2-5; length: 15; size: .; D: TRBD1; V: TRBV19; CDR3: CASSIRQGSGETQYF; DNA: TGTGCCAGTAGTATAAGACAGGGGAGTGGGGAGACCCAGTACTTC
J: TRBJ2-1; length: 19; size: .; D: TRBD2; V: TRBV28; CDR3: CASSLARLAGNPTYNEQFF; DNA: TGTGCCAGCAGTTTAGCGAGACTAGCGGGGAATCCTACCTACAATGAGCAGTTCTTC
J: TRBJ1-4; length: 14; size: .; D: TRBD1; V: TRBV19; CDR3: CASSIGTGPEKLFF; DNA: TGTGCCAGTAGTATCGGGACAGGGCCGGAAAAACTGTTTTTT
J: TRBJ2-7; length: 18; size: .; D: .; V: TRBV6-7; CDR3: CASSYRTSQVPISYEQYF; DNA: TGTGCCAGCAGTTACCGAACCTCCCAGGTGCCGATTTCCTACGAGCAGTACTTC
J: TRBJ2-5; length: 18; size: .; D: TRBD1; V: TRBV5-8; CDR3: CASSLFGGTGGFGETQYF; DNA: TGTGCCAGCAGCTTGTTCGGGGGGACAGGGGGCTTTGGAGAGACCCAGTACTTC
J: TRBJ1-6; length: 15; size: once; D: .; V: TRBV5-6; CDR3: CASSLIGGGRTPLHF; DNA: TGTGCCAGCAGCTTAATAGGGGGGGGCAGAACACCCCTCCACTTT
J: TRBJ1-2; length: 15; size: few; D: TRBD1; V: TRBV9; CDR3: CASSGVRQGARGYTF; DNA: TGTGCCAGCAGCGGGGTGCGCCAGGGGGCGCGTGGCTACACCTTC
J: TRBJ1-1; length: 13; size: once; D: .; V: TRBV10-1; CDR3: CASVRGPSTEAFF; DNA: TGCGCCAGCGTCAGGGGTCCGAGCACTGAAGCTTTCTTT
J: TRBJ2-1; length: 15; size: .; D: TRBD2; V: TRBV7-9; CDR3: CASSLTSGNYNEQFF; DNA: TGTGCCAGCAGCTTGACTAGCGGGAACTACAATGAGCAGTTCTTC
J: TRBJ2-4; length: 16; size: .; D: .; V: TRBV28; CDR3: CASSLYSGLAKNIQYF; DNA: TGTGCCAGCAGTCTGTACTCCGGTCTAGCCAAAAACATTCAGTACTTC
J: TRBJ1-1; length: 15; size: .; D: .; V: TRBV7-2; CDR3: CASSFDGGGGTEAFF; DNA: TGTGCCAGCAGCTTCGATGGAGGCGGGGGCACTGAAGCTTTCTTT
J: TRBJ2-1; length: 15; size: .; D: TRBD2; V: TRBV2; CDR3: CASSVGLAGLYEQFF; DNA: TGTGCCAGCAGTGTAGGACTAGCGGGACTCTATGAGCAGTTCTTC
J: TRBJ1-1; length: 14; size: .; D: .; V: TRBV15; CDR3: CATSSTRENTEAFF; DNA: TGTGCCACCAGCAGTACCCGGGAGAACACTGAAGCTTTCTTT
J: TRBJ2-6; length: 15; size: few; D: TRBD2; V: TRBV11-2; CDR3: CASRGLAVGANVLTF; DNA: TGTGCCAGCAGGGGACTAGCGGTTGGGGCCAACGTCCTGACTTTC
J: TRBJ1-4; length: 13; size: few; D: TRBD1; V: TRBV4-1; CDR3: CASSPDFNRGLFF; DNA: TGCGCCAGCAGCCCAGATTTCAACAGGGGGCTGTTTTTT
J: TRBJ2-3; length: 13; size: .; D: TRBD2; V: TRBV7-2; CDR3: CASSLLAGDTQYF; DNA: TGTGCCAGCAGCCTACTAGCGGGAGATACGCAGTATTTT
J: TRBJ1-1; length: 14; size: .; D: .; V: TRBV5-1; CDR3: CASSRREQGAEAFF; DNA: TGCGCCAGCAGCCGACGTGAGCAGGGTGCTGAAGCTTTCTTT
J: TRBJ2-2; length: 14; size: few; D: .; V: TRBV15; CDR3: CATTATVNTGELFF; DNA: TGTGCCACCACCGCCACGGTTAACACCGGGGAGCTGTTTTTT
J: TRBJ2-3; length: 14; size: .; D: .; V: TRBV10-3; CDR3: CAMSRDTSTDTQYF; DNA: TGTGCCATGAGCCGGGACACTAGCACAGATACGCAGTATTTT
J: TRBJ2-7; length: 14; size: .; D: .; V: TRBV27; CDR3: CASTLVPGVDEQYF; DNA: TGTGCCAGCACCCTAGTCCCCGGGGTGGACGAGCAGTACTTC
J: TRBJ1-2; length: 14; size: few; D: .; V: TRBV28; CDR3: CASSLKGPSHGYTF; DNA: TGTGCCAGCAGTTTGAAGGGGCCGAGCCATGGCTACACCTTC
J: TRBJ2-7; length: 17; size: .; D: TRBD2; V: TRBV27; CDR3: CASSLSTSGRTLGEQYF; DNA: TGTGCCAGCAGTTTATCAACTAGCGGGAGGACCCTCGGGGAGCAGTACTTC
J: TRBJ2-1; length: 15; size: .; D: TRBD1; V: TRBV7-2; CDR3: CASSRDRETYNEQFF; DNA: TGTGCCAGCAGCCGGGACAGGGAGACCTACAATGAGCAGTTCTTC
J: TRBJ1-1; length: 12; size: few; D: TRBD1; V: TRBV10-2; CDR3: CASRGQLVEAFF; DNA: TGCGCCAGCAGGGGACAGCTAGTAGAAGCTTTCTTT
J: TRBJ2-1; length: 15; size: .; D: TRBD2; V: TRBV5-1; CDR3: CASSLIAGEGNEQFF; DNA: TGCGCCAGCAGCCTCATAGCGGGAGAGGGCAATGAGCAGTTCTTC
J: TRBJ2-7; length: 16; size: .; D: .; V: TRBV4-1; CDR3: CASSQDLGLNSYEQYF; DNA: TGCGCCAGCAGCCAAGATCTAGGCTTAAACTCCTACGAGCAGTACTTC
J: TRBJ2-2; length: 14; size: .; D: .; V: TRBV5-4; CDR3: CASSADTYTGELFF; DNA: TGTGCCAGCAGCGCGGACACTTACACCGGGGAGCTGTTTTTT
J: TRBJ2-1; length: 15; size: .; D: TRBD1; V: TRBV5-4; CDR3: CASSFWTGINNEQFF; DNA: TGTGCCAGCAGCTTCTGGACAGGGATCAACAATGAGCAGTTCTTC
J: TRBJ1-1; length: 17; size: .; D: .; V: TRBV19; CDR3: CASRAGSELFLNTEAFF; DNA: TGTGCCAGTAGGGCGGGGTCAGAGCTATTTCTGAACACTGAAGCTTTCTTT
J: TRBJ1-1; length: 13; size: .; D: .; V: TRBV28; CDR3: CASSLAGFSEAFF; DNA: TGTGCCAGCAGTTTGGCGGGGTTCTCTGAAGCTTTCTTT